This TCR beta chain was recovered during a study of regulatory T cells in long-lasting Graves disease. Findings and caveats of the study: TRBV28, TRBJ1-2 and TRBJ2-5 emerged as the favored segments in persistent disease.

Trimming pared 6 bases from V and 4 bases from J, leaving 9 bases between. This CDR3 spans 13 amino acids. This clonotype has ten or more counts. Its antigen is unknown. Time point meaning: newly diagnosed GD, antithyroid drugs for less than 3 months. From PBMCs, RNA was extracted and then used to make the TCR library. Relying on iRepertoire HTBI primers and Arm-PCR of CDR3 regions, the team built TCR beta libraries. TCRdb re-analysed the multiplex PCR reads in MiXCR, keeping a single row per CDR3 protein. The top ten hold about 9.1% of the sample, which has a few hundred thousand distinct CDR3 sequences, 13% seen once. Separately, the same data were catalogued under a study of T cells in Graves' hyperthyroidism and ophthalmopathy. That work states: Hyperthyroidism, newly diagnosed and lasting under 2 months, affected patients aged 18 to 65. The primer set for the first-round RT-PCR of the TCR CDR3 was HTBI.

The origin of this receptor is a young man with Graves disease. Here the sequenced sample was peripheral blood mononuclear cells (PBMCs), taken at new diagnosis, from a patient treated with antithyroid drugs. The chain is built from TRBV12-3 or TRBV12-4 and TRBJ2-2; possibly TRBD1 for D (6 bases). DNA of the CDR3: TGTGCCAGCAGGTTCAGGGGCACCGGGGAGCTGTTTTTT. Residues: CASRFRGTGELFF.